Each of the 32 T cell receptor beta chains below was sequenced from the same sample in a study of Graves' ophthalmopathy and Graves' hyperthyroidism. Transcripts of RNA were the source for amplifying TCR beta CDR3 regions. HTBI primers primed a first-round RT-PCR, and a second-round multiplex PCR followed. One entry per CDR3 protein, called by TCRdb with MiXCR from the multiplex PCR reads. The sample contains 350,000 to 400,000 distinct CDR3 sequences, 15% of which appear only once. What was sequenced was peripheral blood. The receptors stem from a woman younger than 35 with stable Graves' hyperthyroidism.

With respect to this clonotype: This clone may be a read error of a much larger clone one base away. The conserved closing phenylalanine or tryptophan is absent in this CDR3, likely reflecting a read error. The CDR3 region is CASTQDRGRRENSPLHL. CDR3 in DNA: TGTGCCAGCACACAGGACAGGGGGCGTCGGGAAAATTCACCCCTCCACCTT. This rearrangement joins TRBV2 to TRBJ1-6, with 11 bases matching TRBD1. The germline gives CDR1 SNHLY, CDR2 FYNNEI. CDR3 size: 17 residues. Germline trimming cut 7 bases from V and 7 bases from J; bases unmatched to any gene: 12.

Many counts were recorded for this clonotype. The chain recombines TRBV29-1 with TRBJ2-1; 10 nucleotides line up with TRBD1. Losses at the gene ends were 8 bases for V and 7 bases for J; bases not matched to a gene: 5. The CDR3 covers 12 residues. Germline lookup yields CDR1 SQVTM and CDR2 ANQGSEA. CDR3 loop: CSTWTGGNEQFF. The CDR3 DNA sequence: TGCAGCACTTGGACAGGGGGGAATGAGCAGTTCTTC.

This clonotype has a count of ten or more. The chain recombines TRBV11-3 with TRBJ2-5; 10 nucleotides align to TRBD2. Losses at the gene ends were 4 bases for V and 2 bases for J; bases not matched to a gene: 4. The germline V gene encodes CDR1 SGHNT and CDR2 YENEEA. This CDR3 has 15 residues. CDR3 sequence reads: CASSWGTSEQETQYF. CDR3 nucleotides: TGTGCCAGCAGCTGGGGGACTAGCGAACAAGAGACCCAGTACTTC.

This clonotype was recorded at least ten times. This chain uses TRBV6-2 or TRBV6-3 with TRBJ2-4; TRBD2 is a possible D gene (7 bases). Trimming cost V 0 bases and J 6 bases, with 12 bases left between them. Germline V gives CDR1 MNHEY, CDR2 SVGEGT. The CDR3 spans 15 residues. Here the CDR3 reads CASSYSAGEGNIQYF. DNA of the CDR3: TGTGCCAGCAGTTACTCTGCAGGGGAGGGAAACATTCAGTACTTC.

The rearrangement uses TRBV19 and TRBJ1-1; no clear D gene. The germline CDR1 and CDR2 sequences are LNHDA and SQIVND (reference sequence). V shed 1 base and J shed 5 bases, with 14 bases lying between them. The CDR3 covers 15 residues. CDR3 protein: CASSIGPSGLTEAFF. The DNA for the CDR3 is TGTGCCAGTAGTATAGGCCCGTCCGGCTTAACTGAAGCTTTCTTT.

V gene TRBV28 combines with J gene TRBJ1-5; tentatively, D is TRBD1 (5 bases). There are 15 residues in the CDR3. The germline V and J ends were trimmed by 4 bases and 4 bases, with 14 bases remaining between them. Germline V gives CDR1 MDHEN, CDR2 SYDVKM. The CDR3 reads CASSSGTRGNQPQHF. The CDR3 DNA sequence: TGTGCCAGCAGTTCCGGGACCAGAGGAAATCAGCCCCAGCATTTT. The entire variable domain, with the rest obtained from reference TRBV28 and TRBJ1-5, is as follows: DVKVTQSSRYLVKRTGEKVFLECVQDMDHENMFWYRQDPGLGLRLIYFSYDVKMKEKGDIPEGYSVSREKKERFSLILESASTNQTSMYLCASSSGTRGNQPQHFGDGTRLSIL.

This clonotype has just a few counts. CDR3 in DNA: TGCAGTGCTAGGGGGGGCGCCGGGGTACAGAGGCAGCCCCAGCATTTT. It codes for CSARGGAGVQRQPQHF. The rearrangement joins TRBV20-1 to TRBJ1-5, with a tentative D call TRBD1 (6 bases). V dropped 3 bases and J dropped 7 bases, with 22 bases sitting between them. The CDR3 consists of 16 residues. Germline lookup yields CDR1 DFQATT and CDR2 SNEGSKA (reference sequence).

This clonotype was counted at least ten times. This sequence joins TRBV7-9 and TRBJ2-5; 7 bases line up with TRBD1. The V gene end was trimmed by 5 bases and the J gene end by 0 bases; junction bases not matched to a gene: 6. This CDR3 region has 15 residues. CDR1 and CDR2 (germline): SEHNR, FQNEAQ (reference sequence). The CDR3 bases are TGTGCCAGCAGCCCCCAGACAGGGCACCAAGAGACCCAGTACTTC. Translated, it gives CASSPQTGHQETQYF.

This clonotype was counted many times. The chain has TRBV11-2 and TRBJ2-5; 9 positions agree with TRBD2. The CDR3 runs 16 residues. Trimming cost V 0 bases and J 0 bases; bases outside gene matches: 2. Germline CDR1 SGHAT, CDR2 FQNNGV. Here the CDR3 DNA reads TGTGCCAGCAGCTTAGAAATAGCGGGGGACCAAGAGACCCAGTACTTC. Amino acids: CASSLEIAGDQETQYF.

The rearrangement joins TRBV2 to TRBJ2-3; a weak D match, TRBD1 (6 bases). Germline assignment: CDR1 SNHLY and CDR2 FYNNEI. V gave up 4 bases and J gave up 2 bases, with 10 bases separating them. This CDR3 is built from 14 residues. DNA of the CDR3: TGTGCCAGCAGTGCGGACAGAGTCACAGATACGCAGTATTTT. This gives the protein CASSADRVTDTQYF.

This clonotype came up many times. The genes are TRBV7-8 and TRBJ1-1; D not certain. The V and J ends lost 6 bases and 4 bases respectively, with 12 bases between them. This CDR3 has 13 residues. The germline gives CDR1 SGHVS, CDR2 FQNEAQ. CDR3 sequence: CASRSPMVTEAFF. CDR3 nucleotide sequence: TGTGCCAGCAGGTCCCCCATGGTCACTGAAGCTTTCTTT.

This clonotype was seen many times. The V and J genes are TRBV27 and TRBJ2-7, with TRBD1 identical over 10 bases. The CDR3 is made up of 15 amino acids. The V segment lost 5 bases and the J segment 3 bases; nucleotides outside the gene matches: 7. CDR1 MNHEY and CDR2 SMNVEV come from the germline V gene (reference sequence). The CDR3 bases are TGTGCCAGCAGTATCCGTGGGACAGGGGTCTACGAGCAGTACTTC. Translated, it gives CASSIRGTGVYEQYF.

The rearrangement links TRBV11-2 to TRBJ2-2, with 9 bases lining up with TRBD1. This CDR3 comprises 18 residues. V gave up 0 bases and J gave up 6 bases; unmatched junction bases: 11. The V gene's germline CDR1 is SGHAT and CDR2 FQNNGV. CDR3 nucleotide sequence: TGTGCCAGCAGCTTAGATTGGGACAGGGTGGCTGAGTCCGGGGAGCTGTTTTTT. Protein sequence: CASSLDWDRVAESGELFF.

Many counts were recorded for this clonotype. The rearrangement links TRBV6-5 to TRBJ1-1; D not certain. This CDR3 region has 15 residues. In germline, CDR1 is MNHEY, CDR2 SVGAGI. Trimming cost V 0 bases and J 1 base, with 9 bases left between them. In DNA form, the CDR3 reads TGTGCCAGCAGTTACTCTCGCAGAAAGAACACTGAAGCTTTCTTT. This encodes CASSYSRRKNTEAFF.

This clonotype was detected a few times. The gene calls are TRBV7-9 and TRBJ1-1, with 8 bases lining up with TRBD1. The trim removed 5 bases at V and 4 bases at J, leaving 6 bases unmatched. The CDR3 extends over 14 amino acids. Germline CDR1 is SEHNR and CDR2 is FQNEAQ (reference sequence). Here the CDR3 DNA reads TGTGCCAGCAGCGAGGACAGGGAGAGCACTGAAGCTTTCTTT. Protein product: CASSEDRESTEAFF.

Many counts were recorded for this clonotype. For the CDR3, the DNA is TGTGCCAGCAGCTCGTCGAGGGACTATGGCTACACCTTC. Its translation: CASSSSRDYGYTF. The chain joins TRBV11-2 to TRBJ1-2; D is unclear. The length of the CDR3 is 13 residues. Germline V gene sequence: CDR1 SGHAT, CDR2 FQNNGV. V was clipped by 4 bases and J by 3 bases, with 9 bases between them. The full variable domain, completed using reference TRBV11-2 and TRBJ1-2, is EAGVAQSPRYKIIEKRQSVAFWCNPISGHATLYWYQQILGQGPKLLIQFQNNGVVDDSQLPKDRFSAERLKGVDSTLKIQPAKLEDSAVYLCASSSSRDYGYTFGSGTRLTVV.

The rearrangement joins TRBV6-2 or TRBV6-3 to TRBJ1-3, with TRBD1 matching 8 bases. Germline V gene sequence: CDR1 MNHEY, CDR2 SVGEGT. The CDR3 contains 19 residues. V gave up 0 bases and J gave up 0 bases; unmatched junction bases: 10. CDR3 loop: CASSYSAGGPLSSGNTIYF. CDR3 in DNA: TGTGCCAGCAGTTACTCGGCAGGGGGCCCATTGAGCTCTGGAAACACCATATATTTT.

This clonotype was seen many times. The J gene is TRBJ2-7, the V gene TRBV20-1, with unresolved D. This CDR3 is 13 amino acids long. V shed 6 bases and J shed 1 base, with 13 bases lying between them. CDR1 and CDR2 (germline): DFQATT, SNEGSKA (reference sequence). CDR3 DNA sequence: TGCAGTGCCCTTGACCCAGAGTCCTACGAGCAGTACTTC. Translating it yields CSALDPESYEQYF.

The V call is TRBV12-5, the J call TRBJ1-5; weak D call: TRBD1 (5 bases). V was trimmed by 2 bases and J by 5 bases, leaving 7 bases between them. The CDR3 is made up of 13 amino acids. The germline CDR1 and CDR2 sequences are LGHNT and FRNRAP. The CDR3, as DNA: TGTGCTAGTGGTTTGACGGGGGATCAGCCCCAGCATTTT. Its translation: CASGLTGDQPQHF.

This clonotype appeared many times. V and J are TRBV9 and TRBJ1-1; a weak D match, TRBD1 (5 bases). Trimming pared 3 bases from V and 2 bases from J, leaving 11 bases between. The CDR3 contains 14 residues. The germline V gene has CDR1 SGDLS and CDR2 YYNGEE. The CDR3 here is CASSGGPINTEAFF. CDR3 DNA: TGTGCCAGCAGCGGGGGACCGATAAACACTGAAGCTTTCTTT. Filled out from reference TRBV9 and TRBJ1-1, the complete variable domain reads DSGVTQTPKHLITATGQRVTLRCSPRSGDLSVYWYQQSLDQGLQFLIQYYNGEERAKGNILERFSAQQFPDLHSELNLSSLELGDSALYFCASSGGPINTEAFFGQGTRLTVV.

The V and J genes are TRBV6-1 and TRBJ2-5; TRBD1 aligns across 7 bases. The CDR3 is 14 amino acids. Trimming cost V 6 bases and J 5 bases; bases outside gene matches: 9. The germline V gene encodes CDR1 MNHNS and CDR2 SASEGT. The CDR3 DNA reads as TGTGCCAGCAGCTCACAGGGGACGAGGGAGACCCAGTACTTC. Encoded protein: CASSSQGTRETQYF.

This clonotype was detected ten times or more. V gene TRBV24-1 combines with J gene TRBJ2-7; D possibly corresponds to TRBD2 (5 bases). Germline loops: CDR1 KGHDR, CDR2 SFDVKD. The CDR3 runs 13 residues. Trimming took off 9 bases at V and 3 bases at J, with 14 bases between the two ends. CDR3 nucleotides: TGTGCCACCGGAGGAACGGCGATCTACGAGCAGTACTTC. It yields the protein CATGGTAIYEQYF.

The table lists this clonotype with many counts. V and J are TRBV11-1 and TRBJ1-1, with a possible D match to TRBD1 (6 bases). Germline V lookup: CDR1 SGHAT, CDR2 FQDESV (reference sequence). V lost 5 bases and J lost 5, with 24 bases in between. This CDR3 comprises 17 residues. The CDR3 reads CASSPPPAGGRGTEAFF. The CDR3 region has the DNA TGTGCCAGCAGCCCCCCCCCGGCCGGGGGGCGGGGGACTGAAGCTTTCTTT. The full variable domain, its missing parts supplied by reference TRBV11-1 and TRBJ1-1, is EAEVAQSPRYKITEKSQAVAFWCDPISGHATLYWYRQILGQGPELLVQFQDESVVDDSQLPKDRFSAERLKGVDSTLKIQPAELGDSAMYLCASSPPPAGGRGTEAFFGQGTRLTVV.

At least ten counts were recorded for this clonotype. The chain employs TRBV7-3 and TRBJ2-7; D is possibly TRBD1 (5 bases). The length of the CDR3 is 13 residues. V was cut by 2 bases and J by 4 bases, with 9 bases left in between. The germline V gene has CDR1 SGHTA and CDR2 FQGTGA. This CDR3 reads CASSLSPGYEQYF. The DNA of the CDR3 is TGTGCCAGCAGCTTATCCCCAGGGTACGAGCAGTACTTC.

This clonotype was seen many times. The chain uses TRBV9 and TRBJ1-3; no firm D call. This CDR3 spans 10 amino acids. V was trimmed by 7 bases and J by 8 bases, leaving 7 bases between them. CDR1 is SGDLS and CDR2 is YYNGEE in the germline V gene. Written as DNA, the CDR3 is TGTGCCAGCGCAGGCGACACCATATATTTT. Residues: CASAGDTIYF.

The V and J genes are TRBV12-3 or TRBV12-4 and TRBJ1-1; D ambiguous. V shed 6 bases and J shed 1 base, with 9 bases lying between them. The CDR3 runs 13 residues. The CDR3 region is CASSPITNTEAFF. For the CDR3, the DNA is TGTGCCAGCAGCCCTATAACGAACACTGAAGCTTTCTTT.

This clonotype was found many times. This sequence joins TRBV6-2 or TRBV6-3 and TRBJ2-2, with 7 positions matching TRBD2. Germline trimming cut 5 bases from V and 1 base from J; bases unmatched to any gene: 10. Germline V gene lookup returns CDR1 MNHEY and CDR2 SVGEGT. CDR3 size: 17 residues. The CDR3 DNA follows: TGTGCCAGCAGTACGCAATGGGGGGGAAGGAACACCGGGGAGCTGTTTTTT. This sequence encodes CASSTQWGGRNTGELFF.

This clonotype was counted ten times or more. The V and J genes are TRBV5-6 and TRBJ2-7, with TRBD2 matching over 11 bases. The germline CDR1 and CDR2 sequences are SGHDT and YYEEEE. The CDR3 contains 14 residues. V lost 3 bases to trimming and J lost 4 bases; unmatched junction nucleotides: 3. The CDR3 sequence: CASSSGLAGYEQYF. The CDR3 DNA sequence: TGTGCCAGCAGCTCCGGACTAGCGGGTTACGAGCAGTACTTC.

The sample holds many counts of this clonotype. The chain combines TRBV6-5 with TRBJ1-2, with 7 nucleotides matching TRBD1. The CDR3 is made up of 12 amino acids. The germline CDR1 and CDR2 sequences are MNHEY and SVGAGI. The J segment lost 8 bases and the V segment lost 6 bases, leaving 6 bases of the junction unmatched. CDR3 loop: CASSSTGAGYTF. The CDR3 region has the DNA TGTGCCAGCAGCTCAACAGGGGCGGGCTACACCTTC.

This clonotype was recorded at least ten times. J is TRBJ1-1 and V is TRBV2, with 7 bases matching TRBD1. The CDR3 loop spans 14 amino acids. V dropped 4 bases and J dropped 4; count of bases not matched to a gene: 6. Germline V gene data show CDR1 as SNHLY and CDR2 as FYNNEI. The CDR3 is CASSGHRGGTEAFF. The CDR3 region has the DNA TGTGCCAGCAGTGGACACAGGGGCGGCACTGAAGCTTTCTTT.

There are many counts of this clonotype. This chain joins TRBV12-3 or TRBV12-4 and TRBJ2-7; 11 bases are shared with TRBD2. V was pared by 0 bases and J by 4 bases, with 5 bases of the junction left unmatched. CDR3 length: 16 amino acids. The CDR3 protein is CASSLATSGGSYEQYF. The DNA of the CDR3 is TGTGCCAGCAGTTTAGCCACTAGCGGGGGTTCTTACGAGCAGTACTTC.

Comments on this clonotype: The CDR3 ends on some other residue instead of the conserved phenylalanine or tryptophan, so this is likely a read error. The chain employs TRBV7-9 and TRBJ1-2, with a tentative D call TRBD1 (6 bases). Trimming took off 5 bases at V and 6 bases at J, with 16 bases between the two ends. This CDR3 contains 14 residues. Per germline, CDR1 SEHNR and CDR2 FQNEAQ (reference sequence). CDR3 sequence reads: CASSRRTVEDGYTL. The DNA for the CDR3 is TGTGCCAGCAGCCGCAGGACAGTAGAGGATGGCTACACCTTG.